A selection of T cell receptor beta chains follows, all from one sample in a study of CD8 T cells in Susac syndrome. A single record per CDR3 protein comes from TCRdb applying MiXCR to the immunoSEQ multiplex PCR reads. The sample holds 150,000 to 200,000 distinct CDR3 sequences, around 93% seen once. Sequenced sample: CD4+ T cells from PBMCs. These receptors all come from a human donor in good health. CDR3s leave out the opening cysteine and the closing phenylalanine or tryptophan. Only some rows state a clone size, as once, few, many or a class for expanded clones.

TRBV6-6,-,TRBJ1-1,ASNAGLQNTEAF
TRBV2,-,TRBJ1-3,ASNAGGNTIY
TRBV3-1,-,TRBJ2-7,ASSQGTGAGEQY
TRBV5-1,-,TRBJ2-7,ASSPGKGTAYEQY
TRBV20-1,-,TRBJ2-1,SALGTGAYNEQF
TRBV7-9,-,TRBJ1-1,ASSPRWF
TRBV29-1,-,TRBJ1-2,SVEEGTGAYGYT
TRBV5-6,-,TRBJ1-1,ASSLYQGEFMNTEAF
TRBV12-3/TRBV12-4,-,TRBJ2-7,ASRVGPYEQY
TRBV4-2,-,TRBJ1-2,ASSQEVAGNYGYT
TRBV20-1,-,TRBJ2-5,SARRLAGASRETQY
TRBV7-3,-,TRBJ2-5,ASSSGGIGETQY
TRBV18,-,TRBJ1-5,ASSLNRGSPSNQPQH
TRBV30,-,TRBJ1-1,AWSPPLAENTEAF
TRBV12-3/TRBV12-4,-,TRBJ1-5,ASTWTGPNQPQH
TRBV7-9,once,TRBJ2-7,ASSPSFEQY
TRBV29-1,-,TRBJ2-1,SPQGPTNEQF
TRBV7-9,-,TRBJ1-1,ASSITGNTEAF
TRBV3-1,-,TRBJ1-2,ASSQTGQVNYGYT
TRBV2,-,TRBJ2-5,ASRGGSETQY
TRBV3-1,-,TRBJ1-5,ASSQDHSGQPQH
TRBV7-8,-,TRBJ1-4,ASSSVVDATNEKLF
TRBV5-1,once,TRBJ1-1,ASSTGTAGGTEAF
TRBV20-1,-,TRBJ2-5,SARTSGQETQY
TRBV7-2,-,TRBJ2-7,ASSPRTSGFKNEQY
TRBV6-1,-,TRBJ1-5,AAGVAWNQPQH
TRBV5-6,-,TRBJ1-1,ASTHLSVAEAF
TRBV29-1,-,TRBJ2-3,SVERRGDTQY
TRBV2,-,TRBJ1-4,ASTRRPGELVEKLF
TRBV3-1,-,TRBJ1-6,ASSPRDRAWNSPLH
TRBV30,-,TRBJ2-5,AWSQRETQY
TRBV6-1,few,TRBJ1-4,ASSEARGGVEKLF
TRBV3-1,-,TRBJ1-6,ASSQLGQGNSPLH
TRBV5-1,-,TRBJ1-1,ASSPWTNTEAF
TRBV5-1,-,TRBJ2-6,ASTTGTGGVRSGANVLT
TRBV29-1,-,TRBJ2-7,SVRRTGTYEQY
TRBV5-1,-,TRBJ2-2,ASSSINTGELF
TRBV6-5,-,TRBJ1-1,ASSYGAGVGTEAF
TRBV20-1,-,TRBJ1-4,SAEGRANEKLF
TRBV20-1,-,TRBJ2-5,SARGRQETQY
TRBV7-2,-,TRBJ2-7,ASSRNGQLAYEQY
TRBV20-1,-,TRBJ1-3,SATKGGGVVSGNTIY
TRBV14,-,TRBJ2-3,ASSLRPSTDTQY
TRBV6-5,once,TRBJ1-2,ASSYSKGLGTSGYT
TRBV6-1,-,TRBJ2-3,ASSAQGYTQY
TRBV3-1,-,TRBJ2-1,ASSRRDRDNEQF
TRBV7-2,-,TRBJ1-6,ASVWRAGSPLH